This T cell receptor (beta chain) appears in the sequencing data of a study of blood T cell repertoires in COVID-19. In the study overall: There were acute and convalescent COVID-19 samples, and they came from the United States, Italy and Spain. In each case, the material was cDNA or gDNA derived from T cells, B-cell-depleted T cells, or PBMCs.

This CDR3 has 15 residues. Trimming shortened V by 1 base and J by 5 bases, and 11 bases separated the two germline ends. Looked up from germline, CDR1 is SGHTA and CDR2 is FQGNSA. In the original analysis: It was from reference gene primer amplification that nucleated cell counts were estimated. Measured with immunoSEQ multiplex PCR; TCRdb has only the in-frame clones, and not every one. That table is the source of V, J and clone size, and D and trimming were worked out from the DNA. This sample has about 98,000 clones, with around 80% found just once. Sample: peripheral blood. The sequence was collected from a man in his 70s with acute or convalescent COVID-19. The chain couples TRBV7-2 to TRBJ2-2; perhaps TRBD2 as D (6 bases). The CDR3 nucleotides read TGTGCCAGCAGCTTAGGGGCGGGGTCAACCGGGGAGCTGTTTTTT. Its translation: CASSLGAGSTGELFF.